Given below is one T cell receptor beta chain in context. Its antigen remains undetermined. No per-base quality is available; no much larger clone lies one base away. The data stem from a study of blood T cell repertoires in COVID-19 (dated by TCRdb to 2020 to 2021). A note on the overall study: Samples from collaborators originated in the United States, Italy and Spain and spanned both the acute and convalescent phases of COVID-19. Samples came from the ongoing ImmuneRACE study (first 160 participants) plus 1,254 subjects from 6 global collaborators. The material from the prospective study consisted of cDNA or gDNA derived from T cells, B-cell-depleted T cells, or PBMCs. Where available, HLA class I and class II types were obtained from metadata supplied by the sample provider rather than from assay-based typing. The repertoires were made available in a free public database intended to serve as a resource for research on the immune response to SARS-CoV-2. A de-identified subject ID, COVID-19 status, age in years and sex were almost always included in the sample metadata. Subjects who had been exposed to COVID-19, were actively infected with it, or had recovered from it provided the deeply sampled blood TCRbeta repertoires that made up the dataset. Broad study findings and their caveats: Clinical and demographic metadata were provided uncurated, with the amount varying by source and participant.

TCRbeta CDR3 regions were amplified from genomic DNA by means of the immunoSEQ Assay, a bias-controlled multiplex PCR. Turning to the authors' computational methods: The number of nucleated cells in each sample was estimated by amplification of reference gene primers within the assay. Sequence reads were collapsed and filtered to measure the absolute abundance of every unique TCRbeta CDR3 rearrangement. Productive Simpson clonality was computed per sample as the square root of Simpson's diversity index over productive rearrangements. TCRdb's version of the immuneACCESS table is confined to in-frame rearrangements and falls short of the full clone set. An unresolved V gene accounts for under half of the shortfall where checked; the remainder is of unknown origin. The DNA gave D and trimming, while V, J and clone size come from that table. For this sample there are under 200,000 clones; approximately 86% appear just once. The top ten clones comprise 7% of the sample.

Collaborating institutions collected whole blood in K2EDTA tubes following their own protocols. For TCRbeta analysis, collaborators shipped samples as frozen whole blood, isolated PBMCs, or DNA extracted from either of those sample types. Trimmed from V: 8 bases; trimmed from J: 0 bases; junction bases lacking a gene match: 7. Per the germline V gene (reference sequence), SEHNR is the CDR1 and FQNEAQ is the CDR2. The CDR3 goes from the cysteine to the phenylalanine over 15 residues. Just CDR3 DNA is preserved here, 45 bases in frame from base 1. This TCR derives from a woman of 80 years or more in a cohort sampled during active or convalescent COVID-19. Sequenced input: peripheral blood. This sequence uses TRBV7-9 and TRBJ2-3; 8 nucleotides in the junction match TRBD2. The DNA is TGTGCCAGCGTTAATAGCGGGGCTAGCACAGATACGCAGTATTTT. This yields the protein CASVNSGASTDTQYF.